These 9 T cell receptor beta chains were sequenced from one sample in a study of cytomegalovirus exposure and HLA in healthy donors. The assay was immunoSEQ multiplex PCR, and TCRdb's table has in-frame clones only and misses some. The table records about 72,000 clones, 94% of them present only once. Source material: PBMCs. These receptors originate from a woman under 30 in good health and CMV-seropositive.

This chain links TRBV11-3 with TRBJ2-5; D unclear. This CDR3 comprises 14 residues. Trimming shortened V by 2 bases and J by 0 bases, and 7 bases separated the two germline ends. CDR1 is SGHNT and CDR2 is YENEEA in the germline V gene. This CDR3 is CASSLMRNQETQYF. In DNA form, the CDR3 reads TGTGCCAGCAGCTTAATGCGGAACCAAGAGACCCAGTACTTC.

The chain couples TRBV27 to TRBJ2-3; D is ambiguous. CDR1 MNHEY and CDR2 SMNVEV come from the germline V gene (reference sequence). V was cut by 5 bases and J by 8 bases, with 14 bases left in between. The CDR3 runs to 13 residues. CDR3 sequence reads: CASSPPSPGTQYF. DNA for the CDR3: TGTGCCAGCAGTCCTCCCTCCCCCGGTACGCAGTATTTT.

This clone was found once. The rearrangement joins TRBV13 to TRBJ1-5; 7 nucleotides agree with TRBD1. V dropped 6 bases and J dropped 2; count of bases not matched to a gene: 7. The CDR3 extends over 15 amino acids. Germline CDR1 and CDR2: PRHDT and FYEKMQ (reference sequence). The CDR3 DNA follows: TGTGCCAGCAGAGGGACAGTTATGGGCAATCAGCCCCAGCATTTT. Residues: CASRGTVMGNQPQHF.

The chain links TRBV29-1 to TRBJ2-1; maybe TRBD2 (5 bases). V was shortened by 3 bases and J by 0 bases, with 12 bases between the two germline ends. This CDR3 region has 15 residues. CDR1 and CDR2 (germline): SQVTM, ANQGSEA. CDR3 in DNA: TGCAGCGTTGAGCTGGCGGGCCGCTCCTACAATGAGCAGTTCTTC. Amino acid sequence: CSVELAGRSYNEQFF.

CDR3 loop: CASGERQGPYEQYF. CDR3 sequence (DNA): TGTGCCAGTGGGGAGAGGCAGGGGCCCTACGAGCAGTACTTC. This rearrangement joins TRBV19 to TRBJ2-7; TRBD1 might be the D (6 bases). Germline loops: CDR1 LNHDA, CDR2 SQIVND (reference sequence). Trimming removed 8 bases from V and 2 bases from J, with 16 bases in between. This CDR3 has 14 residues.

This rearrangement joins TRBV19 to TRBJ1-6; D uncertain. The CDR3 is 16 residues long. The V gene's germline CDR1 is LNHDA and CDR2 SQIVND (reference sequence). The germline V and J ends were trimmed by 2 bases and 9 bases, with 17 bases remaining between them. CDR3 DNA: TGTGCCAGTAGTATAATGGTTGGGCAGCCAAGTTCACCCCTCCACTTT. It is translated as CASSIMVGQPSSPLHF.

The CDR3 spells CASSQTRGGLTYEQYF. CDR3 nucleotide sequence: TGCGCCAGCAGCCAAACAAGGGGGGGACTAACCTACGAGCAGTACTTC. The chain uses TRBV4-1 and TRBJ2-7; D perhaps matches TRBD2 (7 bases). Germline V gene data show CDR1 as MGHRA and CDR2 as YSYEKL. Trimming took off 2 bases at V and 2 bases at J, with 16 bases between the two ends. This CDR3 has 16 residues.

The chain is built from TRBV11-2 and TRBJ1-2; D is ambiguous. Trimming removed 0 bases from V and 8 bases from J, with 7 bases in between. From germline, CDR1 is SGHAT and CDR2 FQNNGV. This CDR3 region has 12 residues. CDR3 sequence: CASSLDRKGYTF. CDR3 in DNA: TGTGCCAGCAGCTTAGACAGGAAGGGCTACACCTTC.

This clone has just one count. The chain recombines TRBV5-4 with TRBJ1-6; no definite D call. V was shortened by 4 bases and J by 5 bases, with 4 bases between the two germline ends. In germline, CDR1 is SGHNT, CDR2 YYREEE (reference sequence). The CDR3 runs to 12 residues. The CDR3 region is CASSPDNSPLHF. The CDR3 nucleotides are TGTGCCAGCAGCCCCGATAATTCACCCCTCCACTTT.